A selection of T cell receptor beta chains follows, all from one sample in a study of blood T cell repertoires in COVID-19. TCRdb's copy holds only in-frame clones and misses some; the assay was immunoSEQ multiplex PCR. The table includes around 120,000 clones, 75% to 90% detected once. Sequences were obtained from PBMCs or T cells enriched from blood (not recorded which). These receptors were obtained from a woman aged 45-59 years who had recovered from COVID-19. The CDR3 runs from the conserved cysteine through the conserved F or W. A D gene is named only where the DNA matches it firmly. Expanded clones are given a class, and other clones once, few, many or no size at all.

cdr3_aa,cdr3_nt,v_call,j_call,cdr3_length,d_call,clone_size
CASSQDRGHGETQYF,TGTGCCAGCAGCCAAGACAGGGGGCATGGAGAGACCCAGTACTTC,TRBV4-2,TRBJ2-5,15,TRBD1,once
CASSPSPDRGHYEQYF,TGTGCCAGCAGCCCCTCCCCGGACAGGGGGCACTACGAGCAGTACTTC,TRBV7-6,TRBJ2-7,16,TRBD1,NA
CASSGTGFGNQPQHF,TGTGCCAGCAGTGGGACAGGGTTTGGCAATCAGCCCCAGCATTTT,TRBV6-2/TRBV6-3,TRBJ1-5,15,TRBD1,NA
CASSFDRSGGSGYTF,TGTGCCAGCAGCTTCGACAGGTCGGGGGGTTCTGGCTACACCTTC,TRBV7-2,TRBJ1-2,15,NA,NA
CASTSSGSGNTIYF,TGTGCCAGCACTTCTTCAGGCTCTGGAAACACCATATATTTT,TRBV6-5,TRBJ1-3,14,NA,NA
CASSSTGAGDTQYF,TGTGCCAGCAGCTCGACAGGGGCAGGAGATACGCAGTATTTT,TRBV7-2,TRBJ2-3,14,TRBD1,NA
CSGRDSTDTQYF,TGCAGCGGCCGGGACTCCACAGATACGCAGTATTTT,TRBV29-1,TRBJ2-3,12,NA,NA
CASSVAMRSGGLHEQFF,TGTGCCAGCAGCGTAGCTATGAGGTCAGGGGGCTTACATGAGCAGTTCTTC,TRBV9,TRBJ2-1,17,TRBD1,NA
CASSSPGLGSYEQYF,TGTGCCAGCAGCTCTCCGGGACTGGGCTCCTACGAGCAGTACTTC,TRBV11-3,TRBJ2-7,15,NA,few
CASRRSPGGFSNQPQHF,TGTGCCAGCAGGCGAAGCCCAGGGGGTTTTTCCAATCAGCCCCAGCATTTT,TRBV27,TRBJ1-5,17,TRBD1,NA
CASSQVAGKPHEQFF,TGTGCCAGCAGCCAAGTTGCGGGTAAACCACATGAGCAGTTCTTC,TRBV3-1/TRBV3-2,TRBJ2-1,15,NA,NA
CASSPWDRPRETQYF,TGTGCCAGCAGCCCCTGGGACAGGCCCCGGGAGACCCAGTACTTC,TRBV7-9,TRBJ2-5,15,TRBD1,NA
CASSRTENTEAFF,TGTGCCAGCAGCAGGACTGAGAACACTGAAGCTTTCTTT,TRBV7-9,TRBJ1-1,13,NA,NA
CASKETQAGYTF,TGTGCCAGCAAAGAGACCCAAGCGGGCTACACCTTC,TRBV2,TRBJ1-2,12,NA,NA